This TCR beta chain derives from a study of blood T cell repertoires in COVID-19. Profiling relied on immunoSEQ multiplex PCR, and the TCRdb table lists in-frame clones only, not all of them. This sample has roughly 150,000 clones; over 70% occur once, and the top ten carry roughly 3.8%. V shed 5 bases, J shed 2 bases, and the junction held 7 bases outside the gene matches. This CDR3 comprises 15 residues. CDR1 and CDR2 from the germline V gene are LGHDT and YNNKEL (reference sequence). This clone was found once. Specimen: PBMCs or T cells enriched from blood (not recorded which). The TCR sequence derives from a man aged 50-59 years in a cohort exposed to, infected with or recovered from COVID-19 (not recorded which). This chain joins TRBV3-1 (or the pseudogene TRBV3-2) and TRBJ2-3; 7 bases map to TRBD1. CDR3 sequence: CASSARDSITDTQYF. In nucleotides, the CDR3 is TGTGCCAGCAGCGCCCGGGACAGTATCACAGATACGCAGTATTTT.